The 4 T cell receptor beta chains below all came from one sample that was sequenced in a study of T cells in Graves' hyperthyroidism and ophthalmopathy. TCR beta CDR3 regions were amplified from RNA transcripts. The HTBI primer set drove a first-round RT-PCR of the TCR CDR3. A single record per CDR3 protein comes from TCRdb applying MiXCR to the multiplex PCR reads. Among hundreds of thousands of distinct CDR3 sequences, about a sixth were seen once, and the ten largest hold approximately 20%. Sequencing was carried out using blood. Receptors were obtained from a young woman with Graves' hyperthyroidism.

The genes are TRBV5-1 and TRBJ2-7; 9 positions agree with TRBD1. This CDR3 contains 15 residues. Unmatched junction bases numbered 7, after V lost 0 bases and J lost 6 bases. CDR1 SGHRS and CDR2 YFSETQ come from the germline V gene. The CDR3 nucleotides are TGCGCCAGCAGCTTGGGGTCAGGACAGGGGACCGAGCAGTACTTC. Translated, it gives CASSLGSGQGTEQYF.

The V and J genes are TRBV7-2 and TRBJ2-3; D remains ambiguous. V lost 8 bases and J lost 5, with 14 bases in between. CDR3 length equals 13 residues. Germline CDR1 reads SGHTA; CDR2 reads FQGNSA. For the CDR3, the DNA is TGTGCCAGCTCATGGATGGGTGTAGATACGCAGTATTTT. Translated, it gives CASSWMGVDTQYF.

This chain links TRBV18 with TRBJ2-3; 9 bases fit TRBD1. Germline CDR1 KGHSH, CDR2 LQKENI. This CDR3 contains 17 residues. V dropped 0 bases and J dropped 3; count of bases not matched to a gene: 7. The CDR3: CASSPPRGQGRTDTQYF. The CDR3 region has the DNA TGTGCCAGCTCACCACCGAGGGGACAGGGTCGAACAGATACGCAGTATTTT.

This clonotype showed up many times. The V gene is TRBV6-1, the J gene TRBJ2-3, with D perhaps matching TRBD1 or TRBD2 (5 bases each). Germline CDR1 reads MNHNS; CDR2 reads SASEGT. The V and J ends lost 6 bases and 0 bases respectively, with 13 bases between them. This CDR3 contains 15 residues. CDR3: CASRGTSFSTDTQYF. CDR3 DNA sequence: TGTGCCAGCAGGGGGACGTCTTTTAGCACAGATACGCAGTATTTT.